Each of the 19 T cell receptor beta chains below was sequenced from the same sample in a study of T-cell reconstitution after alpha-beta-depleted transplantation in children. The TCRbeta library was prepared with unique molecular identifiers. TCRdb reanalysed the PCR reads using MiXCR and keeps one entry per CDR3 protein. The table records about 72,000 distinct CDR3 sequences, about 6.7% of them present only once. The sample in question was PBMCs from the stem cell graft donor, obtained from the stem cell graft. The origin of the receptors is a human donor who donated a stem cell graft to a child with acute lymphoblastic leukemia.

CDR3 nucleotides: TGTGCCAGCAGTGCGAGTGGAGGGTCCAATGAGCAGTTCTTC. Translation gives CASSASGGSNEQFF. V is TRBV2 and J is TRBJ2-1; TRBD2 might be the D (6 bases). The ends were cut back, 4 bases at V and 6 bases at J, with 13 bases in the middle. CDR1 and CDR2 (germline): SNHLY, FYNNEI. The CDR3 length is 14 residues. The full variable domain, completed using reference TRBV2 and TRBJ2-1, is EPEVTQTPSHQVTQMGQEVILRCVPISNHLYFYWYRQILGQKVEFLVSFYNNEISEKSEIFDDQFSVERPDGSNFTLKIRSTKLEDSAMYFCASSASGGSNEQFFGPGTRLTVL.

V is TRBV5-1 and J is TRBJ2-5; 8 nucleotides match TRBD2. Germline loops: CDR1 SGHRS, CDR2 YFSETQ. With V trimmed by 0 bases and J by 2 bases, 6 bases remained unmatched. The CDR3 contains 16 residues. CDR3: CASSLGNSGAQETQYF. CDR3 nucleotide sequence: TGCGCCAGCAGCTTGGGCAATAGCGGGGCGCAAGAGACCCAGTACTTC.

This clonotype was recorded a few times. For the CDR3, the DNA is TGTGCCAGCAGTTACGCGGGAGGGGCTACCTACGAGCAGTACTTC. Its protein product is CASSYAGGATYEQYF. V is TRBV6-5 and J is TRBJ2-7, with 9 bases aligning to TRBD2. Germline-derived CDR1 and CDR2 are MNHEY and SVGAGI. The CDR3 runs to 15 residues. Unmatched junction bases numbered 4, after V lost 2 bases and J lost 2 bases.

This clonotype was observed many times. The V gene is TRBV5-1, the J gene TRBJ2-3; D call uncertain. The germline V gene has CDR1 SGHRS and CDR2 YFSETQ. The length of the CDR3 is 12 residues. V was shortened by 4 bases and J by 9 bases, with 12 bases between the two germline ends. The CDR3: CASSVEAETQYF. The CDR3 DNA is TGCGCCAGCAGCGTCGAGGCCGAGACGCAGTATTTT.

This clonotype was detected many times. The V gene is TRBV27, the J gene TRBJ2-7; no firm D call. Germline CDR1 MNHEY, CDR2 SMNVEV (reference sequence). The CDR3 totals 14 residues. Deletions cut 4 bases from V and 3 bases from J, with 13 bases between. CDR3 loop: CASSWKGTYYEQYF. In DNA, the CDR3 is TGTGCCAGCAGTTGGAAGGGAACGTACTACGAGCAGTACTTC.

This clonotype was counted a single time. This chain uses TRBV12-3 or TRBV12-4 with TRBJ1-2, with a tentative D call TRBD1 (5 bases). V lost 4 bases to trimming and J lost 4 bases, with 10 bases between them. The length of the CDR3 is 13 residues. The CDR3 region is CASSSGPGYGYTF. The CDR3 coding sequence is TGTGCCAGCAGTTCGGGACCGGGCTATGGCTACACCTTC.

This clonotype was seen repeatedly, ten times or more. The genes are TRBV24-1 and TRBJ2-5, with 9 bases fitting TRBD1. The CDR3 totals 15 residues. The J segment lost 4 bases and the V segment lost 9 bases, leaving 11 bases of the junction unmatched. CDR1 is KGHDR, CDR2 SFDVKD, per germline. CDR3 in DNA: TGTGCCACCGGATCGGACAGGGGTGCGTTAGAGACCCAGTACTTC. As protein: CATGSDRGALETQYF.

The genes are TRBV7-2 and TRBJ2-3; 9 bases fit TRBD2. The CDR3 is 15 residues long. Trimming took 5 bases from V and 1 from J; bases not matched to a gene: 4. In germline, CDR1 is SGHTA, CDR2 FQGNSA. The CDR3 here is CASSTQRGGTDTQYF. The CDR3 DNA reads as TGTGCCAGCAGCACCCAGCGGGGGGGCACAGATACGCAGTATTTT. The entire variable domain, with the rest obtained from reference TRBV7-2 and TRBJ2-3, is as follows: GAGVSQSPSNKVTEKGKDVELRCDPISGHTALYWYRQSLGQGLEFLIYFQGNSAPDKSGLPSDRFSAERTGGSVSTLTIQRTQQEDSAVYLCASSTQRGGTDTQYFGPGTRLTVL.

This clonotype was seen many times. The CDR3 region has the DNA TGTGCCAGCAGTTTATCGCAGGGGGGGAACACTGAAGCTTTCTTT. Translated, it gives CASSLSQGGNTEAFF. The V call is TRBV12-3 or TRBV12-4, the J call TRBJ1-1; 7 nucleotides match TRBD1. V lost 2 bases to trimming and J lost 1 base; unmatched junction nucleotides: 4. The CDR3 extends over 15 amino acids.

In this sample, this clonotype turned up many times. The chain is built from TRBV5-1 and TRBJ2-2; D perhaps matches TRBD1 (6 bases). In germline, CDR1 is SGHRS, CDR2 YFSETQ. CDR3 length equals 15 residues. V lost 1 base, J lost 4 bases, and 11 bases lay in between. In DNA, the CDR3 is TGCGCCAGCAGCTTGACACAGGGCCGCACCGGGGAGCTGTTTTTT. Translating it yields CASSLTQGRTGELFF. The whole variable domain, remainder taken from reference TRBV5-1 and TRBJ2-2, is KAGVTQTPRYLIKTRGQQVTLSCSPISGHRSVSWYQQTPGQGLQFLFEYFSETQRNKGNFPGRFSGRQFSNSRSEMNVSTLELGDSALYLCASSLTQGRTGELFFGEGSRLTVL.

In its sample, this clonotype was seen many times. This rearrangement joins TRBV4-1 to TRBJ2-7, with D perhaps matching TRBD1 or TRBD2 (5 bases each). Germline loops: CDR1 MGHRA, CDR2 YSYEKL. V lost 2 bases and J lost 3, with 11 bases in between. The length of the CDR3 is 14 residues. CDR3 DNA: TGCGCCAGCAGCCAAAACCGGGGCCACTACGAGCAGTACTTC. Translation gives CASSQNRGHYEQYF.

This clonotype has a handful of counts. The chain has TRBV6-1 and TRBJ2-6; D tentatively fits TRBD1 or TRBD2 (6 bases each). V lost 5 bases, J lost 2 bases, and 10 bases lay in between. Looked up from germline, CDR1 is MNHNS and CDR2 is SASEGT. This CDR3 region has 15 residues. In DNA, the CDR3 is TGTGCCAGCAGTCACAGGGAGGCTGGGGCCAACGTCCTGACTTTC. It is translated as CASSHREAGANVLTF.

V and J are TRBV28 and TRBJ1-2; D ambiguous. Trimming removed 7 bases at V and 6 bases at J, with 21 bases between. Germline values: CDR1 MDHEN, CDR2 SYDVKM. This CDR3 has 15 residues. The CDR3 region has the DNA TGTGCCAGCACCTTTTACGCGGGGAAATTCGATGGCTACACCTTC. It is translated as CASTFYAGKFDGYTF.

The chain combines TRBV29-1 with TRBJ2-2; either TRBD1 or TRBD2 may fit D (6 bases each). Germline CDR1 reads SQVTM; CDR2 reads ANQGSEA. V gave up 6 bases and J gave up 5 bases, with 7 bases separating them. The CDR3 is 11 residues long. The CDR3, as DNA: TGCAGCGTAGGGGGGACCGGGGAGCTGTTTTTT. Protein sequence: CSVGGTGELFF.

At least ten counts were recorded for this clonotype. V usage is TRBV12-3 or TRBV12-4 and J usage is TRBJ2-5, with 8 bases matching TRBD1. V was clipped by 5 bases and J by 1 base; unmatched bases: 12. This CDR3 comprises 17 residues. The CDR3 nucleotides are TGTGCCAGCAGTCCCCCCCCAGGGGGCCGTATCCAAGAGACCCAGTACTTC. Its translation is CASSPPPGGRIQETQYF.

This clonotype was seen ten or more times. This CDR3 is CASSVAHSGGGGDTQYF. The CDR3 DNA sequence: TGTGCCAGCAGCGTAGCTCACTCTGGGGGGGGCGGAGATACGCAGTATTTT. The rearrangement uses TRBV9 and TRBJ2-3; TRBD2 is a possible D gene (7 bases). V shed 0 bases and J shed 5 bases, with 19 bases lying between them. Germline CDR1 is SGDLS and CDR2 is YYNGEE. The CDR3 length is 17 residues.

This clonotype was seen repeatedly, ten times or more. The gene calls are TRBV27 and TRBJ2-3, with 8 bases fitting TRBD1. V dropped 5 bases and J dropped 5; count of bases not matched to a gene: 12. The germline gives CDR1 MNHEY, CDR2 SMNVEV (reference sequence). This CDR3 region has 16 residues. The CDR3 bases are TGTGCCAGCAGTCCCCCCTTAGGACAGGGTAGAGATACGCAGTATTTT. It codes for CASSPPLGQGRDTQYF.

This clonotype has at least ten counts. The chain has TRBV5-6 and TRBJ2-1; D may correspond to TRBD1 or TRBD2 (5 bases each). This CDR3 has 17 amino acids. Trimming removed 4 bases from V and 7 bases from J, with 24 bases in between. In germline, CDR1 is SGHDT, CDR2 YYEEEE. CDR3 amino acids: CASSPWVGVVGRNEQFF. DNA of the CDR3: TGTGCCAGCAGCCCTTGGGTGGGGGTAGTAGGAAGGAATGAGCAGTTCTTC.

There are a few counts of this clonotype. The V gene is TRBV14, the J gene TRBJ1-5; D is ambiguous. Germline V gives CDR1 SGHDN, CDR2 FVKESK. The V end lost 3 bases, the J end lost 4 bases, and 13 bases lay between the germline ends. CDR3 length: 15 amino acids. The CDR3 DNA is TGTGCCAGCAGCCATTTAAGGGTAGGGAATCAGCCCCAGCATTTT. Translated, it gives CASSHLRVGNQPQHF.